The 9 T cell receptor beta chains reported below all come from one sample, sequenced in a study of vaccination and CD4 T cells after COVID-19. These receptors' targets are unknown. Oncomine TCR Beta short-read sequencing was applied to DNA from cultured CD4+ T cells. TCRdb fed the PCR reads into MiXCR, producing one record per CDR3 protein. The data hold around 20,000 distinct CDR3 sequences, with about half observed a single time. Described treatment: roughly 11-day PBMC culture with coronavirus spike peptide pools or control peptides (ViraFEST assay). Sequenced material: cultured CD4+ T cells from blood. These receptor sequences come from a human donor with COVID-19.

The chain joins TRBV12-3 or TRBV12-4 to TRBJ1-2, with a tentative D call TRBD1 (5 bases). The CDR3 spans 16 residues. Trimming left V 5 bases short and J 4 bases short, with 20 bases between. CDR3 sequence reads: CASSPGTTFDSYGYTF. CDR3 in DNA: TGTGCCAGCAGTCCTGGGACGACCTTTGACTCCTATGGCTACACCTTC.

This clonotype was detected only a few times. V gene TRBV7-9 combines with J gene TRBJ1-3; 8 bases line up with TRBD1. V shed 4 bases and J 6 bases; nucleotides not matched to a gene: 8. Germline CDR1 and CDR2: SEHNR and FQNEAQ (reference sequence). The CDR3 spans 15 residues. The CDR3 bases are TGTGCCAGCAGCTCACGACAGGGGCTGGCAAACACCATATATTTT. Translation gives CASSSRQGLANTIYF.

This clonotype occurred a few times. The V and J genes are TRBV30 and TRBJ1-2; no definite D call. The CDR3 loop spans 10 amino acids. V shed 3 bases and J shed 6 bases, with 5 bases lying between them. The V gene's germline CDR1 is GTSNPN and CDR2 SVGIG (reference sequence). The CDR3 reads CAWSHNGYTF. In DNA form, the CDR3 reads TGTGCCTGGAGCCACAATGGCTACACCTTC.

This clonotype was observed once. The V and J genes are TRBV6-1 and TRBJ2-4; D might be TRBD1 (6 bases). V gave up 5 bases and J gave up 11 bases, with 16 bases separating them. The V gene's germline CDR1 is MNHNS and CDR2 SASEGT. There are 13 residues in the CDR3. CDR3 nucleotides: TGTGCCAGCAGTCCCCCACAGGGCGGCCTTCAGTACTTC. Residues: CASSPPQGGLQYF.

The rearrangement links TRBV12-3 or TRBV12-4 to TRBJ1-3; D is perhaps TRBD1 (6 bases). The CDR3 runs 14 residues. Trimming pared 6 bases from V and 0 bases from J, leaving 9 bases between. CDR3 nucleotide sequence: TGTGCCAGCAGGACGGACAGCTCTGGAAACACCATATATTTT. Its protein is CASRTDSSGNTIYF.

This chain uses TRBV18 with TRBJ1-2; tentatively, D is TRBD1 (5 bases). CDR3 length: 14 residues. The V gene's germline CDR1 is KGHSH and CDR2 LQKENI. The ends were cut back, 3 bases at V and 4 bases at J, with 12 bases in the middle. The CDR3 is CASSPSEQVYGYTF. The CDR3 nucleotides read TGTGCCAGCTCACCCTCGGAACAGGTCTATGGCTACACCTTC. The whole variable domain, filled in from reference TRBV18 and TRBJ1-2, reads NAGVMQNPRHLVRRRGQEARLRCSPMKGHSHVYWYRQLPEEGLKFMVYLQKENIIDESGMPKERFSAEFPKEGPSILRIQQVVRGDSAAYFCASSPSEQVYGYTFGSGTRLTVV.

By share, this clonotype ranks as medium-sized. V and J are TRBV2 and TRBJ2-5; D possibly uses TRBD1 or TRBD2 (5 bases each). Germline assignment: CDR1 SNHLY and CDR2 FYNNEI. Trimming cost V 3 bases and J 2 bases, with 13 bases left between them. This CDR3 region has 15 residues. In nucleotides, the CDR3 is TGTGCCAGCAGTGATAGCCGAGGGGAACAAGAGACCCAGTACTTC. As protein: CASSDSRGEQETQYF.

The CDR3 sequence is CASSFLAGLYEQYF. CDR3 nucleotides: TGTGCCAGCAGTTTCCTAGCGGGGTTATACGAGCAGTACTTC. The chain is built from TRBV28 and TRBJ2-7, with 9 bases lining up with TRBD2. This CDR3 has 14 amino acids. V dropped 3 bases and J dropped 4; count of bases not matched to a gene: 4. CDR1 is MDHEN and CDR2 is SYDVKM in the germline V gene. Full variable domain (rest looked up from reference TRBV28 and TRBJ2-7): DVKVTQSSRYLVKRTGEKVFLECVQDMDHENMFWYRQDPGLGLRLIYFSYDVKMKEKGDIPEGYSVSREKKERFSLILESASTNQTSMYLCASSFLAGLYEQYFGPGTRLTVT.

The chain links TRBV30 to TRBJ1-1; D might be TRBD1 (6 bases). The V and J ends lost 0 bases and 5 bases respectively, with 13 bases between them. The germline gives CDR1 GTSNPN, CDR2 SVGIG (reference sequence). This CDR3 contains 14 residues. The CDR3 bases are TGTGCCTGGAGTGTACGGGGGGCCGGTACTGAAGCTTTCTTT. Translated, it gives CAWSVRGAGTEAFF.